These 10 T cell receptor beta chains were all obtained from the same sample, sequenced in a study of T cells in Graves' hyperthyroidism and ophthalmopathy. TCR beta CDR3 region amplification was performed from RNA transcripts. TCR CDR3 underwent first-round RT-PCR with the HTBI primer set. TCRdb ran MiXCR on the multiplex PCR reads and lists one entry per CDR3 protein. The top ten hold around 27% of the sample, which has approximately 520,000 distinct CDR3 sequences, about a fifth seen once. Material for sequencing was blood. The receptors come from a man younger than 30 with Graves' hyperthyroidism.

At least ten counts were recorded for this clonotype. This rearrangement joins TRBV27 to TRBJ2-2; 12 bases agree with TRBD2. From germline, CDR1 is MNHEY and CDR2 SMNVEV (reference sequence). CDR3 length: 15 amino acids. V shed 5 bases and J 6 bases; nucleotides not matched to a gene: 4. The DNA for the CDR3 is TGTGCCAGCAGTCCTAGCGGGGGGGCACCCGGGGAGCTGTTTTTT. It yields the protein CASSPSGGAPGELFF.

This clonotype showed up many times. At one boundary the junction diverges from the germline segment, which might be a read error. The chain uses TRBV6-5 and TRBJ1-2; a weak D match, TRBD1 (6 bases). Germline CDR1 reads MNHEY; CDR2 reads SVGAGI. This CDR3 spans 16 amino acids. The CDR3 protein is CASSYWGARGNYGYTF. In nucleotides, the CDR3 is TGTGCCAGCAGCTACTGGGGGGCGCGGGGTAACTATGGCTACACCTTC.

This chain joins TRBV28 and TRBJ1-3; D remains ambiguous. The CDR3 loop spans 14 amino acids. V was shortened by 7 bases and J by 2 bases, with 12 bases between the two germline ends. Germline V CDR1 and CDR2: MDHEN, SYDVKM. Here the CDR3 reads CASIGSLAGNTIYF. The CDR3 nucleotides read TGTGCCAGCATTGGCAGTCTTGCTGGAAACACCATATATTTT.

This clonotype was seen at least ten times. The J gene is TRBJ2-7, the V gene TRBV28; TRBD2 aligns across 9 bases. This CDR3 has 16 residues. Germline values: CDR1 MDHEN, CDR2 SYDVKM. The junction had 8 bases not matched to a gene; V was cut back by 5 bases and J by 0 bases. The CDR3 DNA follows: TGTGCCAGCAGTCTTATAGCGGGGGTACCCTCCTACGAGCAGTACTTC. Encoded protein: CASSLIAGVPSYEQYF.

There are many counts of this clonotype. This chain joins TRBV9 and TRBJ1-5, with a possible D match to TRBD1 (5 bases). Germline V CDR1 and CDR2: SGDLS, YYNGEE. With 2 bases removed from V and 4 bases from J, the gap between germline ends came to 13 bases. The CDR3 has 15 residues. CDR3 amino acids: CASSVSGTQNQPQHF. The CDR3 DNA sequence: TGTGCCAGCAGCGTTTCCGGGACCCAGAATCAGCCCCAGCATTTT.

This clonotype has ten or more counts. V gene TRBV12-3 or TRBV12-4 combines with J gene TRBJ2-7, with 8 bases lining up with TRBD1. This CDR3 is built from 15 residues. J lost 1 base, V lost 6 bases, and 8 bases had no gene match. CDR3: CASSLDRGFSYEQYF. In DNA, the CDR3 is TGTGCCAGCAGCCTAGACAGGGGTTTTTCCTACGAGCAGTACTTC.

Many counts were recorded for this clonotype. The chain links TRBV20-1 to TRBJ2-7; 12 positions agree with TRBD1. The J segment lost 5 bases and the V segment lost 0 bases, leaving 11 bases of the junction unmatched. CDR1 is DFQATT and CDR2 is SNEGSKA in the germline V gene (reference sequence). The CDR3 runs 17 residues. The CDR3 DNA follows: TGCAGTGCTAGAGATTGGCCGGGACAGGGGGCGCTGAACGAGCAGTACTTC. Translated: CSARDWPGQGALNEQYF.

The genes are TRBV10-3 and TRBJ2-7; TRBD2 matches at 12 bases. There are 14 residues in the CDR3. Trimming cost V 10 bases and J 0 bases; bases outside gene matches: 4. Germline V lookup: CDR1 ENHRY, CDR2 SYGVKD. The CDR3 loop is CATWTSGASYEQYF. Written as DNA, the CDR3 is TGTGCCACTTGGACTAGCGGGGCCTCCTACGAGCAGTACTTC.

This rearrangement joins TRBV27 to TRBJ2-7; 13 bases agree with TRBD2. V shed 5 bases, J shed 5 bases, and the junction held 6 bases outside the gene matches. Looked up from germline, CDR1 is MNHEY and CDR2 is SMNVEV (reference sequence). The CDR3 is made up of 15 amino acids. The CDR3 bases are TGTGCCAGCAGTCCCAGGACTAGCGGGAGCCACGAGCAGTACTTC. Translation gives CASSPRTSGSHEQYF.

This clonotype was seen more than once but under ten times. This chain uses TRBV10-3 with TRBJ2-2; 8 bases map to TRBD1. Germline V gene sequence: CDR1 ENHRY, CDR2 SYGVKD. The CDR3 sequence is 13 residues long. V lost 10 bases and J lost 1; bases outside the gene matches: 2. CDR3 sequence reads: CATGQGNTGELFF. DNA for the CDR3: TGTGCCACCGGACAGGGGAACACCGGGGAGCTGTTTTTT.